The present entry profiles one T cell receptor (beta chain) with its context. The entry originates in a study of blood T cell repertoires in COVID-19. Looking at the study overall: Collection of acute and convalescent COVID-19 samples took place in the United States, Italy and Spain. The cDNA or gDNA used as material had been derived from T cells, B-cell-depleted T cells, or PBMCs.

CDR3 size: 13 residues. Trimming took off 2 bases at V and 2 bases at J, with 9 bases between the two ends. CDR1 is SQVTM, CDR2 ANQGSEA, per germline. Original methodology: Nucleated cell counts were estimated from reference gene primer amplification. The method was immunoSEQ multiplex PCR; TCRdb's version includes in-frame clones alone and lacks a portion of them. The DNA was the basis for D and trimming; V, J and clone size are from that table. The sample carries a few hundred thousand clones, more than 80% recorded once. This TCR came from a man younger than 40 who had recovered from COVID-19. This chain joins TRBV29-1 and TRBJ1-2; tentatively, D is TRBD1 (5 bases). The sequencing sample was made of peripheral blood. The CDR3, as DNA: TGCAGCGTTGAAACAGGACCCAACTATGGCTACACCTTC. Translating it yields CSVETGPNYGYTF.